The TCR beta chain under discussion was sequenced for a study of blood T cells in healthy people across ages. Alongside a J-beta primer mix, a sample-barcoded 5' primer served in a second PCR lasting 7 to 11 cycles. Each of the cDNA molecules was tagged by a template-switch adaptor with 12 random nucleotides. One entry per CDR3 protein, called by TCRdb with MiXCR from the 5' RACE reads. The table shows around 1.5 million distinct CDR3 sequences, with roughly 32% occurring only once. This clonotype occurred a few times. A read error may produce the germline difference seen at one junction end. The receptor was derived from a woman aged 25 to 45 in good health. The sequencing input was blood.

Written as DNA, the CDR3 is TGTAGCGGGACAGGGGGCAACATTCAGTACTTC. Translation: CSGTGGNIQYF. The rearrangement joins TRBV20-1 to TRBJ2-4, with 12 bases lining up with TRBD1. This CDR3 spans 11 amino acids. Germline assignment: CDR1 DFQATT and CDR2 SNEGSKA (reference sequence).